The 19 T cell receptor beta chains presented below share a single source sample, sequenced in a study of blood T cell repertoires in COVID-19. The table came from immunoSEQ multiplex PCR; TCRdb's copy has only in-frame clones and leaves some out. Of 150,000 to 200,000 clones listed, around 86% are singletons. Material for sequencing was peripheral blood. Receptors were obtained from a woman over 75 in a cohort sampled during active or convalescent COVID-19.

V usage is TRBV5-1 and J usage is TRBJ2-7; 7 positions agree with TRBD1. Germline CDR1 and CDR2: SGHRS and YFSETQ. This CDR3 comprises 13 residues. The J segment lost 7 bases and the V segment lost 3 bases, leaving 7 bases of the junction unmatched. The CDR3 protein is CASSSKGAVEQYV. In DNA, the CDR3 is TGCGCCAGCAGCTCGAAGGGGGCGGTTGAGCAGTACGTC.

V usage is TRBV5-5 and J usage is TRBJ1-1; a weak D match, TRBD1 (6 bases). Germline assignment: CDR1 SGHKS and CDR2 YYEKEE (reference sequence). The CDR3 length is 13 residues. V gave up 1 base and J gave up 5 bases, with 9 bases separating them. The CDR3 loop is CASSLIGGTEAFF. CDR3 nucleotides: TGTGCCAGCAGCTTGATAGGGGGTACTGAAGCTTTCTTT.

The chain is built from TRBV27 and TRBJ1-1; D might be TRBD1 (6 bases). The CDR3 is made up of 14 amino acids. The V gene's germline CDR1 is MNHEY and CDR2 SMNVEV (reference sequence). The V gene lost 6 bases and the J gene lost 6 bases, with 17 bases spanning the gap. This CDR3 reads CASSPIQGSAEAFF. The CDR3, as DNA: TGTGCCAGCAGCCCAATACAGGGTAGTGCTGAAGCTTTCTTT.

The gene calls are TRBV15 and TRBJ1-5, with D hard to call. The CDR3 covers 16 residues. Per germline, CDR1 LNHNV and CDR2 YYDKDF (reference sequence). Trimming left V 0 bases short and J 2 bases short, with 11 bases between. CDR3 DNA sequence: TGTGCCACCAGCAGAGAGAGGGAGGCTGGCAATCAGCCCCAGCATTTT. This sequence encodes CATSREREAGNQPQHF.

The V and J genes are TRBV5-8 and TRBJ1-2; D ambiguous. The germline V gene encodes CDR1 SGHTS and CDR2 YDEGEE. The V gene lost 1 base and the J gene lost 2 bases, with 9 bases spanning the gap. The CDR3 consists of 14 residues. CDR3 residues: CASSLLRENYGYTF. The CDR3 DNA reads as TGTGCCAGCAGCTTGTTAAGGGAGAACTATGGCTACACCTTC.

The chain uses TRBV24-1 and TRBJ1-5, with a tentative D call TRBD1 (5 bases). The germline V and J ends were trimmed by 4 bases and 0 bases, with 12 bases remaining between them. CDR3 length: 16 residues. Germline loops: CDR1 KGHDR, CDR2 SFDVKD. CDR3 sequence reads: CATSEGRGYSNQPQHF. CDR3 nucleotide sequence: TGTGCCACCAGTGAAGGGCGGGGGTATAGCAATCAGCCCCAGCATTTT.

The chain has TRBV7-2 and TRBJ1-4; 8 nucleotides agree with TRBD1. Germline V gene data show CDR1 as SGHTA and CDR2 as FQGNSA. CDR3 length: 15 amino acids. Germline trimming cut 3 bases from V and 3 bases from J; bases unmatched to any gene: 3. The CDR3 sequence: CASSFQGAANEKLFF. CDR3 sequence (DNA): TGTGCCAGCAGCTTCCAGGGGGCTGCTAATGAAAAACTGTTTTTT.

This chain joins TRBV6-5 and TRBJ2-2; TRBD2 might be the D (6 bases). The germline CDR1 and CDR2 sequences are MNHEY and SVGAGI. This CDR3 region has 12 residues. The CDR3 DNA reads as TGTGCTACGGACTATACAACCGGGGAGCTGTTTTTT. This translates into CATDYTTGELFF.

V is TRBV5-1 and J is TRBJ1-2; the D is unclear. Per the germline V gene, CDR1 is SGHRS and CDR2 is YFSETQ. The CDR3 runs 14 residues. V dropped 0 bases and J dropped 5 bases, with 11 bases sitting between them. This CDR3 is CASSLAERSYGYTF. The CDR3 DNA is TGCGCCAGCAGCTTGGCCGAACGGAGTTATGGCTACACCTTC.

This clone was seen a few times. The CDR3 nucleotides read TGTGCCAGCAGCTCCGAATGGAGTGGTACGCAGTATTTT. Residues: CASSSEWSGTQYF. The J gene is TRBJ2-3, the V gene TRBV5-6; no clear D gene. This CDR3 has 13 residues. Trimming stripped 3 bases from V and 8 bases from J, with 13 bases between. Germline-derived CDR1 and CDR2 are SGHDT and YYEEEE.

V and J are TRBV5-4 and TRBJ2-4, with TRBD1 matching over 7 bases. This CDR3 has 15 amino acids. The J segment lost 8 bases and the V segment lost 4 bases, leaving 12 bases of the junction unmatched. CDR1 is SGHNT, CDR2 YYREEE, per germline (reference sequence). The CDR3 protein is CASSPQGRGSDIQYF. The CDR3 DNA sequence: TGTGCCAGCAGCCCACAGGGGCGCGGATCGGACATTCAGTACTTC. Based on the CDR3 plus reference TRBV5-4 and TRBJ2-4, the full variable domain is ETGVTQSPTHLIKTRGQQVTLRCSSQSGHNTVSWYQQALGQGPQFIFQYYREEENGRGNFPPRFSGLQFPNYSSELNVNALELDDSALYLCASSPQGRGSDIQYFGAGTRLSVL.

CDR3: CASSPDPVSDTQYF. The DNA of the CDR3 is TGTGCCAGCTCACCCGATCCGGTCTCAGATACGCAGTATTTT. V is TRBV18 and J is TRBJ2-3; D gene uncertain. Trimming took 3 bases from V and 4 from J, leaving 11 bases between them. CDR1 KGHSH and CDR2 LQKENI come from the germline V gene. The CDR3 totals 14 residues.

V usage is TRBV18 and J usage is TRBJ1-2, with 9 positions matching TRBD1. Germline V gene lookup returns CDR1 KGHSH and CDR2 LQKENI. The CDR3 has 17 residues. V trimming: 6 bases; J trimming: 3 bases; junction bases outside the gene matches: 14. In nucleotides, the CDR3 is TGTGCCAGCTCTCGGGGGACAGGGATTACATTGGACTATGGCTACACCTTC. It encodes CASSRGTGITLDYGYTF.

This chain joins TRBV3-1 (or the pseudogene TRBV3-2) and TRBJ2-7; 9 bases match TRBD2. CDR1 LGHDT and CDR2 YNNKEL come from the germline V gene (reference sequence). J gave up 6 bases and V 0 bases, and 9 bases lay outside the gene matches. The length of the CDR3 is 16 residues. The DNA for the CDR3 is TGTGCCAGCAGCCAAGATCTTACGGGACTAGCATCCGAGCAGTACTTC. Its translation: CASSQDLTGLASEQYF.

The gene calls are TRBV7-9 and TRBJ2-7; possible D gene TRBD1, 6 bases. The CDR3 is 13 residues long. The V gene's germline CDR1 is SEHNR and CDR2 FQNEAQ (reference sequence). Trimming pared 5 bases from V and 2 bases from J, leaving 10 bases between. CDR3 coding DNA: TGTGCCAGCAGCCCCCGGGACACCTACGAGCAGTACTTC. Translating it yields CASSPRDTYEQYF.

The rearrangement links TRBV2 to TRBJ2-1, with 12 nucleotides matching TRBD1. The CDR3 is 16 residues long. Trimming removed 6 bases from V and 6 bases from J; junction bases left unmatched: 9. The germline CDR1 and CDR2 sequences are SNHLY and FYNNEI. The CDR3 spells CASRPPGQGAVNEQFF. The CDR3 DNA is TGTGCCAGCAGGCCACCGGGACAGGGGGCGGTCAATGAGCAGTTCTTC.

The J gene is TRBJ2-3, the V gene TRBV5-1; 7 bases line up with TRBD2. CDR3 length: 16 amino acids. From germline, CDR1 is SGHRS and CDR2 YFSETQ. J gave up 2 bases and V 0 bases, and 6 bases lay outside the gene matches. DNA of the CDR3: TGCGCCAGCAGCTTGGTGGCGGGAGCCGCCACAGATACGCAGTATTTT. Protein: CASSLVAGAATDTQYF.

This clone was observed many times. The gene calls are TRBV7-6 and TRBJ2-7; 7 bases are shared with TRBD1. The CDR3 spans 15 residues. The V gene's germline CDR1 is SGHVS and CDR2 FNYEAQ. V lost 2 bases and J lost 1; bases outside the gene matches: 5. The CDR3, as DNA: TGTGCCAGCAGCTTAAGGACAGGCCCGTCCTACGAGCAGTACTTC. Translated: CASSLRTGPSYEQYF.

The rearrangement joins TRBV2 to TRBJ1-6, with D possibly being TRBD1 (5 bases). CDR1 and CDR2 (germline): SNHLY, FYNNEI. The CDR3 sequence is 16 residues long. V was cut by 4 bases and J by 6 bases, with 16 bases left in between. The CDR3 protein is CASSVDRNTPNSPLHF. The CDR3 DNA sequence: TGTGCCAGCAGTGTCGACAGAAATACCCCTAATTCACCCCTCCACTTT.